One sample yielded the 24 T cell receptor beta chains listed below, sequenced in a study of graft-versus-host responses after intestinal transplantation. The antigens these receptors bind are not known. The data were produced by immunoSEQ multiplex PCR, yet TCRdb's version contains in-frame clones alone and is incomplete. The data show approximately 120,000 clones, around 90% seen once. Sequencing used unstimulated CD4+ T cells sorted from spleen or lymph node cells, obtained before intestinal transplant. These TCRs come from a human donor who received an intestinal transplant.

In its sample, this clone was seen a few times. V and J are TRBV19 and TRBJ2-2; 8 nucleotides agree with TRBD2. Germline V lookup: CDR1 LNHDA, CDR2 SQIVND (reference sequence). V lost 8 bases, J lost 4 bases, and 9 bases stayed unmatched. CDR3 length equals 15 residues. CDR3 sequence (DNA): TGTGCCAGTGAATGGGCTAGCGGGCCCACCGGGGAGCTGTTTTTT. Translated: CASEWASGPTGELFF.

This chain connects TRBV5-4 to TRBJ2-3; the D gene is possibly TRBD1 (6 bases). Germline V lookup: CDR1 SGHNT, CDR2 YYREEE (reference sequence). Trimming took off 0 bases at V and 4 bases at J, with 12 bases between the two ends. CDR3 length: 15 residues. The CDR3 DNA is TGTGCCAGCAGCTTGGTCGGTAGACAGGCAGATACGCAGTATTTT. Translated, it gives CASSLVGRQADTQYF.

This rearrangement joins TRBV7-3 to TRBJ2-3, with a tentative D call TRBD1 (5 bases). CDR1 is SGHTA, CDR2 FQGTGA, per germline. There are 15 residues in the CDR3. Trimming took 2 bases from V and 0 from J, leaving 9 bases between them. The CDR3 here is CASSLLPGSTDTQYF. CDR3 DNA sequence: TGTGCCAGCAGCTTACTTCCAGGGAGCACAGATACGCAGTATTTT.

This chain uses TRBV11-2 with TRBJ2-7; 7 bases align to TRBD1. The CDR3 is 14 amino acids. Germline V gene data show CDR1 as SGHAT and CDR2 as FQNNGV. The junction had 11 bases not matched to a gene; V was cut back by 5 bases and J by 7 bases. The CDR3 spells CASSAGQVWGEQYF. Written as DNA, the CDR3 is TGTGCCAGCAGCGCAGGACAGGTTTGGGGAGAGCAGTACTTC.

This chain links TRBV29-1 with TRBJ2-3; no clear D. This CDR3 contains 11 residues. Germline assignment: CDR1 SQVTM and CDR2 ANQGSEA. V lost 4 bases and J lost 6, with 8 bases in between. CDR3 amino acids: CSVGSGDTQYF. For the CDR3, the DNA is TGCAGCGTTGGCTCGGGTGATACGCAGTATTTT.

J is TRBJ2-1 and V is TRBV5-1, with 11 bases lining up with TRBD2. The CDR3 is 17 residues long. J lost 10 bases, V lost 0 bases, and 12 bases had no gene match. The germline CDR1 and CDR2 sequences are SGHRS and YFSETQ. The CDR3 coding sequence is TGCGCCAGCAGCTTGGCCTTTTTTAGCGGGGGGGCCGCGGAGCAGTTCTTC. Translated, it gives CASSLAFFSGGAAEQFF.

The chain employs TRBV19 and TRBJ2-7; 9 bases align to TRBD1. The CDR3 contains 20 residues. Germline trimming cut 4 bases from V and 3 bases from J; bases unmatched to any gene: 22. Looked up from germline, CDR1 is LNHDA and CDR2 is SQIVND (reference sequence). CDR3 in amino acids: CASSSPTKRRDRENGYEQYF. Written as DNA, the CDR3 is TGTGCCAGTAGTAGCCCAACCAAAAGGCGGGACAGGGAAAATGGCTACGAGCAGTACTTC.

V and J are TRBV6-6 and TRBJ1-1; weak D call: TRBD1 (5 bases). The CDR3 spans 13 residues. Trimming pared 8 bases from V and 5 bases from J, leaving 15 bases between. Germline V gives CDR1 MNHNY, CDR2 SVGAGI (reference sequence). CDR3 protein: CASDGPGWTEAFF. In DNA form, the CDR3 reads TGTGCCAGCGATGGTCCAGGGTGGACTGAAGCTTTCTTT.

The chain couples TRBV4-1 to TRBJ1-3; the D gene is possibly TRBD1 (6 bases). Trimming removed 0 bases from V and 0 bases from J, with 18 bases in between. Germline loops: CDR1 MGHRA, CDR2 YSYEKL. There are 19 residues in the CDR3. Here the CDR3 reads CASSQDIRTESLSGNTIYF. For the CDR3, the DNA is TGCGCCAGCAGCCAAGATATCCGGACAGAAAGCCTCTCTGGAAACACCATATATTTT.

CDR3 sequence (DNA): TGTGCCTGGAGTCCCAGCCGAAACTCCGGAGTGGCTGAAGCTTTCTTT. Its protein product is CAWSPSRNSGVAEAFF. V gene TRBV30 combines with J gene TRBJ1-1, with no clear D. Between the trimmed V and J ends, which lost 2 bases and 6 bases, there was a span of 22 bases. The CDR3 covers 16 residues. Germline V lookup: CDR1 GTSNPN, CDR2 SVGIG (reference sequence).

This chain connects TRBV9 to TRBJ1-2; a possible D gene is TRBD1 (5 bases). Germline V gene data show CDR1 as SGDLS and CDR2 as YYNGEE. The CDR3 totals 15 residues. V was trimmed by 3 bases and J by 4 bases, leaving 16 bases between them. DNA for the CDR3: TGTGCCAGCAGCGGAGGGGTCGCGGGGACCTATGGCTACACCTTC. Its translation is CASSGGVAGTYGYTF.

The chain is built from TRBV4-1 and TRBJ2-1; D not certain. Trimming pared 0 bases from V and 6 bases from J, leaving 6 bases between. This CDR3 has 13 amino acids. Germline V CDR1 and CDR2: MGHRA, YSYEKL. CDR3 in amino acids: CASSQDVSNEQFF. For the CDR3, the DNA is TGCGCCAGCAGCCAAGATGTATCCAATGAGCAGTTCTTC.

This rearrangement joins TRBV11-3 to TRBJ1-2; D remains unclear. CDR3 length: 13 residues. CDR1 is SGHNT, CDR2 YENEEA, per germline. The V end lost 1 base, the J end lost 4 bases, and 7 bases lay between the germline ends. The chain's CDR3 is CASSLAAGYGYTF. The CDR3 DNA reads TGTGCCAGCAGCTTAGCGGCGGGCTATGGCTACACCTTC.

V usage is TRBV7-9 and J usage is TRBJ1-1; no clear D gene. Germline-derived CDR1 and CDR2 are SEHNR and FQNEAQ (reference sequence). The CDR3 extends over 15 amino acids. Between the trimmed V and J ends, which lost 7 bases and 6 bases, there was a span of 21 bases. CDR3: CASTLVSGTKAEAFF. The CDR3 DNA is TGTGCCAGCACACTCGTCTCCGGAACGAAGGCTGAAGCTTTCTTT. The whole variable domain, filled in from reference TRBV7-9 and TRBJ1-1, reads DTGVSQNPRHKITKRGQNVTFRCDPISEHNRLYWYRQTLGQGPEFLTYFQNEAQLEKSRLLSDRFSAERPKGSFSTLEIQRTEQGDSAMYLCASTLVSGTKAEAFFGQGTRLTVV.

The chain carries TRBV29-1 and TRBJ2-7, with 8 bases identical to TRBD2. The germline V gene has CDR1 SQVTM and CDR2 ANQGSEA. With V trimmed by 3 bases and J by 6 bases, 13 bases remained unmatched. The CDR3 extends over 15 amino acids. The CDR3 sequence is CSVEIPSAGGGEQYF. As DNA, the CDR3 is TGCAGCGTTGAGATCCCTAGCGCCGGGGGGGGCGAGCAGTACTTC.

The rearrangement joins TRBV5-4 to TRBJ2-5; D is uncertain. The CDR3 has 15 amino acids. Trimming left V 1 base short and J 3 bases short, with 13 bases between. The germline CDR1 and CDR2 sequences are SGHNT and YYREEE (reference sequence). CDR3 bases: TGTGCCAGCAGCTTGTTCAGCTCAACAAAAGAGACCCAGTACTTC. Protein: CASSLFSSTKETQYF.

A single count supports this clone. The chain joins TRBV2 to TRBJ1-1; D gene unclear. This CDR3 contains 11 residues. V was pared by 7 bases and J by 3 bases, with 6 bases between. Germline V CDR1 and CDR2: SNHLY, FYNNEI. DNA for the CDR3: TGTGCCAGCAACGGCTACACTGAAGCTTTCTTT. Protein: CASNGYTEAFF.

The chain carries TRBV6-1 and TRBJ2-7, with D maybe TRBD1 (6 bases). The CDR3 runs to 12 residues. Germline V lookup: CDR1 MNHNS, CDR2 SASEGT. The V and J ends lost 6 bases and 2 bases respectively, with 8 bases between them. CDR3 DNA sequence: TGTGCCAGCAGGGACAGCGCCTACGAGCAGTACTTC. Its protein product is CASRDSAYEQYF.

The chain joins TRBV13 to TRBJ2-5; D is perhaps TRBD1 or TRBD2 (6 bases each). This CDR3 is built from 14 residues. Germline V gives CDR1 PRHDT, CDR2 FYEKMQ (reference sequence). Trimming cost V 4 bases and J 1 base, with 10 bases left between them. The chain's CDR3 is CASSWRGTQETQYF. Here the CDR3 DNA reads TGTGCCAGCAGCTGGAGGGGGACCCAAGAGACCCAGTACTTC. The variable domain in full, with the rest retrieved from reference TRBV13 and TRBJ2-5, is AAGVIQSPRHLIKEKRETATLKCYPIPRHDTVYWYQQGPGQDPQFLISFYEKMQSDKGSIPDRFSAQQFSDYHSELNMSSLELGDSALYFCASSWRGTQETQYFGPGTRLLVL.

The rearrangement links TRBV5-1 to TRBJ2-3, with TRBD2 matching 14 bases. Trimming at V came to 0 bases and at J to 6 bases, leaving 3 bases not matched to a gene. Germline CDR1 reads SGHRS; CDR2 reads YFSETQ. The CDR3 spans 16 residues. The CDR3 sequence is CASSLGGLAGVDTQYF. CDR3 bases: TGCGCCAGCAGCTTGGGGGGACTAGCGGGGGTGGATACGCAGTATTTT.

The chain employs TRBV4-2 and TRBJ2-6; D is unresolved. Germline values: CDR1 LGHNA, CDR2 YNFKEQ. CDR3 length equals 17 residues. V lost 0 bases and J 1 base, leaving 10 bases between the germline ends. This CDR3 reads CASSQEPPKSGANVLTF. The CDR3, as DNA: TGTGCCAGCAGCCAAGAGCCACCGAAATCTGGGGCCAACGTCCTGACTTTC.

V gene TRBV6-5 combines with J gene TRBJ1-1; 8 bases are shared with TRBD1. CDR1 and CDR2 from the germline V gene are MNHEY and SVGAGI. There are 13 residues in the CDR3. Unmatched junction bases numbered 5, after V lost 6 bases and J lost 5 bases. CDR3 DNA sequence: TGTGCCAGCAGACAGGGGGGAAGAACTGAAGCTTTCTTT. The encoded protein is CASRQGGRTEAFF.

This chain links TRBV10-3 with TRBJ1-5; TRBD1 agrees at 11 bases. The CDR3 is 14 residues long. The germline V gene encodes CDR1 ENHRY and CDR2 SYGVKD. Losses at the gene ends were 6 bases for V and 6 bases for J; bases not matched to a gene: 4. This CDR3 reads CAIRNGTGGQPQHF. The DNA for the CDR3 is TGTGCCATCAGGAACGGGACAGGGGGTCAGCCCCAGCATTTT.

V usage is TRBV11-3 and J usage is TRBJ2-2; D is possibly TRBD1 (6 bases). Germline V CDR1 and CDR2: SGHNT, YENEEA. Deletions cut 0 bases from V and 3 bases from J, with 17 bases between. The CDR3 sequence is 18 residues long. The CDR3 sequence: CASSLEVGTGSDTGELFF. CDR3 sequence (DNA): TGTGCCAGCAGCTTAGAAGTGGGCACAGGGTCGGACACCGGGGAGCTGTTTTTT.